This T cell receptor (beta chain) was identified in a study of T cell responses to AZD1222 COVID-19 vaccine. Method: immunoSEQ multiplex PCR; TCRdb's copy keeps in-frame clones and lacks some. The table lists some 150,000 clones, 86% of them singletons. The CDR3 contains 13 residues. Germline CDR1 is WSHSY and CDR2 is SAAADI. Deletions cut 7 bases from V and 0 bases from J, with 7 bases between. Sample: peripheral blood, taken 28 days after the second AZD1222 dose. The sequence came from an adult who received the AZD1222 COVID-19 vaccine. The genes are TRBV10-2 and TRBJ2-1; D is uncertain. The CDR3 is CASTEVSYNEQFF. CDR3 DNA: TGCGCCAGCACCGAGGTCTCCTACAATGAGCAGTTCTTC.